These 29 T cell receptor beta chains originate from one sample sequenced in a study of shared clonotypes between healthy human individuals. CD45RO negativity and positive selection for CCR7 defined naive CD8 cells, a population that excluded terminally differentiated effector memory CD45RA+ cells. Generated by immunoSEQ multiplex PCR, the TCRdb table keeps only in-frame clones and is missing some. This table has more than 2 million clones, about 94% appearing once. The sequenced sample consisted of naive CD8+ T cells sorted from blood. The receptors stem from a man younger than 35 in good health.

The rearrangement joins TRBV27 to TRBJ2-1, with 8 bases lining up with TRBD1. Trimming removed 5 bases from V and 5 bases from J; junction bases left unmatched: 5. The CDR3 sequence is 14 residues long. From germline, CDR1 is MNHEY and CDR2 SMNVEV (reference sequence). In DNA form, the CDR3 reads TGTGCCAGCAGTGACAGGGGTCCAGACAATGAGCAGTTCTTC. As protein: CASSDRGPDNEQFF.

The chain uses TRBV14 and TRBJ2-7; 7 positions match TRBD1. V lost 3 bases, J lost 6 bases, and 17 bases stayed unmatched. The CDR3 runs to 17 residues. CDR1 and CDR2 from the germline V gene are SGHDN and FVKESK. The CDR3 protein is CASSHGTVPLSAGEQYF. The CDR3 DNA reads TGTGCCAGCAGCCACGGGACAGTTCCACTGTCGGCGGGCGAGCAGTACTTC.

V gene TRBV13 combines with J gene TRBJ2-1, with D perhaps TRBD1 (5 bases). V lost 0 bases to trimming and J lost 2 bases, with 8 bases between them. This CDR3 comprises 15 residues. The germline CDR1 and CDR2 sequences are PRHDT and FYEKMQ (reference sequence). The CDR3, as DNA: TGTGCCAGCAGCTTAGGGGGGCCCGCCTACAATGAGCAGTTCTTC. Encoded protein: CASSLGGPAYNEQFF.

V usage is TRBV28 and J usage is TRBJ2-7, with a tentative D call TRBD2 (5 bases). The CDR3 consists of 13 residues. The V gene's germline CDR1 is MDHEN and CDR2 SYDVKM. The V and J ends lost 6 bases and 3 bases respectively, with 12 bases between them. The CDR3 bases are TGTGCCAGCAGCCTAGGACGGGACTACGAGCAGTACTTC. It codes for CASSLGRDYEQYF. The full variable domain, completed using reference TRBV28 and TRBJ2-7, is DVKVTQSSRYLVKRTGEKVFLECVQDMDHENMFWYRQDPGLGLRLIYFSYDVKMKEKGDIPEGYSVSREKKERFSLILESASTNQTSMYLCASSLGRDYEQYFGPGTRLTVT.

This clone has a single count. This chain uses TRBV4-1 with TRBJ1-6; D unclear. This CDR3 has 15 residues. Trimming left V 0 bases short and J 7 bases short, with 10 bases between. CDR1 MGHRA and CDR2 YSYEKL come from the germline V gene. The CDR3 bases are TGCGCCAGCAGCCAAGACCCAGGTTTGAATTCACCCCTCCACTTT. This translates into CASSQDPGLNSPLHF.

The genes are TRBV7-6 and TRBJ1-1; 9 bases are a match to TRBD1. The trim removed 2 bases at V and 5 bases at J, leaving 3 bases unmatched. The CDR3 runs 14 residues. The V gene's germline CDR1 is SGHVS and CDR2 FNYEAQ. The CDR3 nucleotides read TGTGCCAGCAGCTTACCGACAGGGGGGACTGAAGCTTTCTTT. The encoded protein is CASSLPTGGTEAFF. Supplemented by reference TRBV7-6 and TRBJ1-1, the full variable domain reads GAGVSQSPRYKVTKRGQDVALRCDPISGHVSLYWYRQALGQGPEFLTYFNYEAQQDKSGLPNDRFSAERPEGSISTLTIQRTEQRDSAMYRCASSLPTGGTEAFFGQGTRLTVV.

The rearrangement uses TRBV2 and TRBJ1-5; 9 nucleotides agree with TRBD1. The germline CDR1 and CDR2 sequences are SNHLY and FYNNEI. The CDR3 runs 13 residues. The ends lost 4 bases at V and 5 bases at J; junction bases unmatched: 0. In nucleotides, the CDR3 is TGTGCCAGCAGTGGGACAGGGGATCAGCCCCAGCATTTT. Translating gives CASSGTGDQPQHF.

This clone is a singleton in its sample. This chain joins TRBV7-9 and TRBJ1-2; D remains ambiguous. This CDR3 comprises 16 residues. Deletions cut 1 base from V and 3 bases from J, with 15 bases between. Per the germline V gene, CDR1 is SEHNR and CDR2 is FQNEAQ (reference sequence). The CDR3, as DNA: TGTGCCAGCAGCTTAGTCCCGGGCCCAACTGACTATGGCTACACCTTC. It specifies CASSLVPGPTDYGYTF.

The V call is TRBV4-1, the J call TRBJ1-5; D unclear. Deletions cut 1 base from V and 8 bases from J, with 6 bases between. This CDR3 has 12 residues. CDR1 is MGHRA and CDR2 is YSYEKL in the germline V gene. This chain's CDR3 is CASSQGSKPQHF. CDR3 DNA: TGCGCCAGCAGCCAAGGTTCCAAGCCCCAGCATTTT.

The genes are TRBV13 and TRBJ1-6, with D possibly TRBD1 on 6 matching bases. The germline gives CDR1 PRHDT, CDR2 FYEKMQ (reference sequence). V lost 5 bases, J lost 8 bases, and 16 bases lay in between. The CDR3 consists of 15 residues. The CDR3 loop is CASSQFQTGDSPLHF. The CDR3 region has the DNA TGTGCCAGCAGCCAATTCCAGACAGGAGATTCACCCCTCCACTTT.

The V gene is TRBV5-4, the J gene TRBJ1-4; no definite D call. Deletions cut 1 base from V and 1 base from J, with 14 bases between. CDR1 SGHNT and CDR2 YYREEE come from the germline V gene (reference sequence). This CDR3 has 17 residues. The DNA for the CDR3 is TGTGCCAGCAGCTTGTGGAGGGAGAGTGAAACTAATGAAAAACTGTTTTTT. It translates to CASSLWRESETNEKLFF.

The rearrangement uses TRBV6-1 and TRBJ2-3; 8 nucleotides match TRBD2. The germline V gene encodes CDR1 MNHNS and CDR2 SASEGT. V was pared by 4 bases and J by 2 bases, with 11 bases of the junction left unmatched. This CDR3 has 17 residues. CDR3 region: CASSGLESSGYTDTQYF. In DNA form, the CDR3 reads TGTGCCAGCAGTGGACTGGAGTCTAGCGGGTACACAGATACGCAGTATTTT.

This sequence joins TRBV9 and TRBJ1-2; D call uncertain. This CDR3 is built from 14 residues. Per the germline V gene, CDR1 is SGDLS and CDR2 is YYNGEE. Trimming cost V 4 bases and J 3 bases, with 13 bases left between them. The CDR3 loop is CASSPGSVHYGYTF. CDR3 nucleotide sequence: TGTGCCAGCAGCCCCGGATCCGTGCACTATGGCTACACCTTC.

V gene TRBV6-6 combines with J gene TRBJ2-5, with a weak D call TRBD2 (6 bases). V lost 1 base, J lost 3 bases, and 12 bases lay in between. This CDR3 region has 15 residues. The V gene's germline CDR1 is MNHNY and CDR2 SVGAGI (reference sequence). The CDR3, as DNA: TGTGCCAGCAGTTACTTGTCAGAGCGGGAAGAGACCCAGTACTTC. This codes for CASSYLSEREETQYF.

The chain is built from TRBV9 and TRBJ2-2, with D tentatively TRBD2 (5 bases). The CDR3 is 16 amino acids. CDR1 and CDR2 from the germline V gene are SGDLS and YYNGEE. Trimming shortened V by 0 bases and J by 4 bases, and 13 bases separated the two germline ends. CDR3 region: CASSVAAERVTGELFF. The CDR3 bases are TGTGCCAGCAGCGTAGCGGCAGAGAGGGTCACCGGGGAGCTGTTTTTT. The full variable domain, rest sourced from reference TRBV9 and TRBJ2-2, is DSGVTQTPKHLITATGQRVTLRCSPRSGDLSVYWYQQSLDQGLQFLIQYYNGEERAKGNILERFSAQQFPDLHSELNLSSLELGDSALYFCASSVAAERVTGELFFGEGSRLTVL.

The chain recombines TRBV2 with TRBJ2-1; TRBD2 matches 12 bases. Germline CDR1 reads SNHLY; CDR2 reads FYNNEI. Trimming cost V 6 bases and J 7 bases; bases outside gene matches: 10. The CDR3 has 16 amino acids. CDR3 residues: CASRASGGAAYNEQFF. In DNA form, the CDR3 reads TGTGCCAGCAGGGCTAGCGGGGGGGCGGCGTATAATGAGCAGTTCTTC.

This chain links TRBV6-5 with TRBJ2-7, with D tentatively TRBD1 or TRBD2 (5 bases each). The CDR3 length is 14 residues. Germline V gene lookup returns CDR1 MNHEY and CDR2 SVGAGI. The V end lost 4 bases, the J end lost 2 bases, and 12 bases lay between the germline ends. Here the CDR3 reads CASSFGDVAYEQYF. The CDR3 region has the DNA TGTGCCAGCAGTTTCGGGGACGTAGCCTACGAGCAGTACTTC.

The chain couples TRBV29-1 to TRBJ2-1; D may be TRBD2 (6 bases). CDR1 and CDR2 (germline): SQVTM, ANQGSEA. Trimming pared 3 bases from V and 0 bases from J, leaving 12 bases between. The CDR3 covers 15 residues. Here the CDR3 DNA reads TGCAGCGTTGAGGCTAGCGAGAGCTCCTACAATGAGCAGTTCTTC. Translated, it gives CSVEASESSYNEQFF.

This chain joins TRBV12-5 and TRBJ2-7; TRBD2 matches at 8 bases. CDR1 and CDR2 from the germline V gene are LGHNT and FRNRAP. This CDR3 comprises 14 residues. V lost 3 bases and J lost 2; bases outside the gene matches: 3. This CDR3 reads CASGFLAGTYEQYF. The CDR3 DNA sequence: TGTGCTAGTGGTTTTCTAGCGGGCACCTACGAGCAGTACTTC.

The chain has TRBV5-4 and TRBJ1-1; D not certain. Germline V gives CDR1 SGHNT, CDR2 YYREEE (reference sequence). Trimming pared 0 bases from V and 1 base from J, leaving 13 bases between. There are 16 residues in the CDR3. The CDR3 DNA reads TGTGCCAGCAGCTTGGTACCCCCCCAGGAGAACACTGAAGCTTTCTTT. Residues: CASSLVPPQENTEAFF.

The CDR3 loop is CASSIDEAQETQYF. The CDR3 region has the DNA TGTGCCAGTAGTATTGACGAGGCGCAAGAGACCCAGTACTTC. V gene TRBV19 combines with J gene TRBJ2-5; no reliable D call. Germline CDR1 reads LNHDA; CDR2 reads SQIVND (reference sequence). Deletions cut 3 bases from V and 2 bases from J, with 10 bases between. The CDR3 is 14 residues long.

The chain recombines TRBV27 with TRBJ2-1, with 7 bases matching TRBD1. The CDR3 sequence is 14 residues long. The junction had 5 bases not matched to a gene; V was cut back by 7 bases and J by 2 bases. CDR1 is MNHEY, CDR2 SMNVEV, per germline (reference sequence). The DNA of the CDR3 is TGTGCCAGCATTCGACAGGGTACCTACAATGAGCAGTTCTTC. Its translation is CASIRQGTYNEQFF.

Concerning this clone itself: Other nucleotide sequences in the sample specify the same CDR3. This chain's CDR3 is CASSEGGREKLFF. CDR3 DNA: TGTGCCAGCAGCGAAGGGGGGCGTGAAAAACTGTTTTTT. The genes are TRBV9 and TRBJ1-4; D may be TRBD1 (6 bases). The V and J ends lost 3 bases and 7 bases respectively, with 10 bases between them. The CDR3 runs to 13 residues. Germline assignment: CDR1 SGDLS and CDR2 YYNGEE.

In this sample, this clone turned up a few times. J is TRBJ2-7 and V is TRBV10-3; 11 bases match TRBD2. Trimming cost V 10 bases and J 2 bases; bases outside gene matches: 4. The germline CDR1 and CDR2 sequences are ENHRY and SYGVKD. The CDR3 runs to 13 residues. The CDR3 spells CATGTSGPYEQYF. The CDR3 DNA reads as TGTGCCACAGGGACTAGCGGACCCTACGAGCAGTACTTC.

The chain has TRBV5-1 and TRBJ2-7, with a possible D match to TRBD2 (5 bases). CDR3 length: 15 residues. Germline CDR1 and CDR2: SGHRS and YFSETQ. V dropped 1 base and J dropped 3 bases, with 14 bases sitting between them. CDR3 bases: TGCGCCAGCAGCTTGTATCGCCGGGGTTTCTACGAGCAGTACTTC. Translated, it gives CASSLYRRGFYEQYF.

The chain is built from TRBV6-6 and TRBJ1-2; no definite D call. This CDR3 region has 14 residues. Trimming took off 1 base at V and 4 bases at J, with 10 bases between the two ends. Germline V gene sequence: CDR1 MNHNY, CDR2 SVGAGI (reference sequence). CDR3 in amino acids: CASSYFPVTYGYTF. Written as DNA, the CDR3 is TGTGCCAGCAGTTACTTCCCGGTGACCTATGGCTACACCTTC.

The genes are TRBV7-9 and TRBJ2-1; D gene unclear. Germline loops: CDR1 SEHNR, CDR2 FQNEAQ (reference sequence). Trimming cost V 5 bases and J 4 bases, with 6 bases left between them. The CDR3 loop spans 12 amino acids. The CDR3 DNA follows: TGTGCCAGCAGCAAAGGGTACAATGAGCAGTTCTTC. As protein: CASSKGYNEQFF.

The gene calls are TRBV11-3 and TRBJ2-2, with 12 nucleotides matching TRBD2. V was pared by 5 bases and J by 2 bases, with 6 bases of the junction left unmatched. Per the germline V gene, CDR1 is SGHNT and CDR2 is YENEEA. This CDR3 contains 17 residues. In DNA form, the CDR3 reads TGTGCCAGCAGCAGCCCGGGACTAGCGGGTAACACCGGGGAGCTGTTTTTT. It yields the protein CASSSPGLAGNTGELFF.

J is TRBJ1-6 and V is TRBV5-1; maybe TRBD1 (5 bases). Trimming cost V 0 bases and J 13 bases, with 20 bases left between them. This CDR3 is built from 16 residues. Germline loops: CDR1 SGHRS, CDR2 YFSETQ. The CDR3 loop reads CASSLAWDGSWSPLHF. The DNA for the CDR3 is TGCGCCAGCAGCTTGGCGTGGGACGGCTCGTGGTCTCCCCTCCACTTT.